The 24 T cell receptor beta chains listed next were all sequenced from one sample in a study of identical twins. One entry per CDR3 protein, called by TCRdb with MiXCR from the 5' RACE reads. This sample yields under 250,000 distinct CDR3 sequences, of which more than 9.5% are seen a single time; roughly 4.2% belongs to the top ten. The sample was also reused in another study, on yellow fever vaccine responses in identical twins.

The sequenced sample consisted of memory (CD45RO+) T cells sorted from blood. These receptor sequences come from a woman aged 18 to 35 in good health.

There are a few counts of this clonotype. V usage is TRBV7-9 and J usage is TRBJ2-2; 12 bases map to TRBD2. Germline values: CDR1 SEHNR, CDR2 FQNEAQ (reference sequence). Unmatched junction bases numbered 9, after V lost 6 bases and J lost 7 bases. This CDR3 has 16 amino acids. This CDR3 reads CASSTQTGLAGGELFF. The CDR3, as DNA: TGTGCCAGCAGTACTCAAACGGGACTAGCGGGCGGGGAGCTGTTTTTT.

This clonotype was counted only a few times. This chain uses TRBV6-2 or TRBV6-3 with TRBJ1-1; D not resolved. V shed 2 bases and J shed 3 bases, with 10 bases lying between them. The CDR3 consists of 14 residues. The germline gives CDR1 MNHEY, CDR2 SVGEGT. CDR3 loop: CASSYTGEYTEAFF. The CDR3 coding sequence is TGTGCCAGCAGTTACACCGGGGAGTACACTGAAGCTTTCTTT.

This clonotype was seen a few times. V and J are TRBV20-1 and TRBJ2-5; TRBD2 matches 9 bases. V lost 3 bases, J lost 4 bases, and 6 bases stayed unmatched. Germline V lookup: CDR1 DFQATT, CDR2 SNEGSKA (reference sequence). The CDR3 contains 14 residues. CDR3: CSASSGGGPETQYF. CDR3 DNA sequence: TGCAGTGCTAGTAGCGGGGGCGGTCCAGAGACCCAGTACTTC.

This clonotype has ten or more counts. The chain uses TRBV24-1 and TRBJ2-3; 11 nucleotides match TRBD2. Per the germline V gene, CDR1 is KGHDR and CDR2 is SFDVKD. The CDR3 is 16 amino acids. Trimming took 4 bases from V and 5 from J; bases not matched to a gene: 7. CDR3 amino acids: CATSDPLAGGRDTQYF. The DNA of the CDR3 is TGTGCCACCAGTGACCCTCTAGCGGGAGGCCGAGATACGCAGTATTTT.

The chain uses TRBV20-1 and TRBJ2-7; 8 bases align to TRBD1. V lost 1 base, J lost 6 bases, and 5 bases stayed unmatched. The CDR3 length is 13 residues. CDR1 is DFQATT, CDR2 SNEGSKA, per germline (reference sequence). CDR3 region: CSARGDRRSEQYF. CDR3 sequence (DNA): TGCAGTGCTAGAGGGGACAGGCGTAGCGAGCAGTACTTC.

This clonotype has just a few counts. This chain uses TRBV10-3 with TRBJ2-1; D is unclear. Germline V lookup: CDR1 ENHRY, CDR2 SYGVKD. CDR3 length: 14 residues. Trimming took off 3 bases at V and 0 bases at J, with 6 bases between the two ends. CDR3 sequence (DNA): TGTGCCATCAGTGAAAGCAGCTCCTACAATGAGCAGTTCTTC. Encoded protein: CAISESSSYNEQFF.

This clonotype was observed a handful of times. The chain couples TRBV28 to TRBJ2-5; D may be TRBD2 (6 bases). V lost 6 bases and J 5 bases, leaving 16 bases between the germline ends. CDR3 length: 14 residues. Germline CDR1 and CDR2: MDHEN and SYDVKM. This chain's CDR3 is CASSPGTPQETQYF. The DNA of the CDR3 is TGTGCCAGCAGCCCCGGGACTCCTCAGGAGACCCAGTACTTC.

A few counts support this clonotype. The chain employs TRBV4-2 and TRBJ1-2; D is unresolved. Deletions cut 4 bases from V and 4 bases from J, with 4 bases between. This CDR3 comprises 11 residues. Germline V gives CDR1 LGHNA, CDR2 YNFKEQ. As DNA, the CDR3 is TGTGCCAGCAGCCGTGCCTATGGCTACACCTTC. Translated: CASSRAYGYTF.

This clonotype occurred a few times. The rearrangement joins TRBV5-4 to TRBJ2-5, with D hard to call. V was trimmed by 0 bases and J by 5 bases, leaving 17 bases between them. CDR1 is SGHNT, CDR2 YYREEE, per germline (reference sequence). The CDR3 has 16 residues. This chain's CDR3 is CASSLGASNPEETQYF. The CDR3 bases are TGTGCCAGCAGCTTGGGGGCCAGCAACCCTGAGGAGACCCAGTACTTC.

This clonotype was found a few times. The J gene is TRBJ2-7, the V gene TRBV6-1; maybe TRBD1 (5 bases). Trimming took off 10 bases at V and 5 bases at J, with 21 bases between the two ends. Germline V gene data show CDR1 as MNHNS and CDR2 as SASEGT. The CDR3 totals 14 residues. As DNA, the CDR3 is TGTGCCACCGGACATCGGACACCTAAGAACGAGCAGTACTTC. Translating gives CATGHRTPKNEQYF.

This clonotype appeared a few times. The chain is built from TRBV7-2 and TRBJ2-1; tentatively, D is TRBD2 (6 bases). Germline CDR1 and CDR2: SGHTA and FQGNSA. The CDR3 consists of 14 residues. The V and J ends lost 1 base and 8 bases respectively, with 12 bases between them. The CDR3, as DNA: TGTGCCAGCAGCTTAGACCTAGCGAGGGATGAGCAGTTCTTC. It translates to CASSLDLARDEQFF.

This clonotype was seen at least ten times. The rearrangement uses TRBV5-1 and TRBJ1-1, with D tentatively TRBD1 (5 bases). Germline CDR1 SGHRS, CDR2 YFSETQ. Trimming left V 4 bases short and J 3 bases short, with 13 bases between. CDR3 length: 14 amino acids. The CDR3 nucleotides are TGCGCCAGCAGCGCCGGTGGGGGGGACACTGAAGCTTTCTTT. Amino acids: CASSAGGGDTEAFF.

This clonotype was counted only a few times. This sequence joins TRBV15 and TRBJ2-2; weak D call: TRBD2 (6 bases). V was shortened by 8 bases and J by 2 bases, with 24 bases between the two germline ends. The CDR3 is 18 amino acids. Germline values: CDR1 LNHNV, CDR2 YYDKDF (reference sequence). CDR3 loop: CATRHFGIGSENTGELFF. The CDR3 nucleotides read TGTGCCACCCGACATTTTGGGATCGGGAGCGAAAACACCGGGGAGCTGTTTTTT.

In its sample, this clonotype was seen a few times. This chain joins TRBV7-2 and TRBJ2-1; D call uncertain. The CDR3 has 14 residues. V dropped 0 bases and J dropped 6 bases, with 9 bases sitting between them. Germline V gives CDR1 SGHTA, CDR2 FQGNSA. The CDR3 loop reads CASSLALIPNEQFF. CDR3 nucleotide sequence: TGTGCCAGCAGCTTAGCGCTCATCCCCAATGAGCAGTTCTTC.

This clonotype has ten or more counts. CDR3 amino acids: CASTGGQGAETQYF. The CDR3 DNA reads TGTGCCAGCACCGGCGGCCAGGGGGCTGAGACCCAGTACTTC. The rearrangement joins TRBV12-3 or TRBV12-4 to TRBJ2-5, with 8 bases that match TRBD1. The CDR3 is made up of 14 amino acids. J gave up 5 bases and V 7 bases, and 9 bases lay outside the gene matches.

A few counts support this clonotype. This chain links TRBV6-1 with TRBJ1-3; a possible D gene is TRBD1 (5 bases). The CDR3 sequence is 14 residues long. V shed 8 bases and J shed 9 bases, with 20 bases lying between them. In germline, CDR1 is MNHNS, CDR2 SASEGT. CDR3 in amino acids: CASGDQRTGGTIYF. In DNA form, the CDR3 reads TGTGCCAGCGGGGACCAGAGAACGGGGGGCACCATATATTTT.

This clonotype was recorded a few times. The DNA of the CDR3 is TGTGCCAGCAGTTTAGAGGGTCGTCTTGGCAGGGAGCTGTTTTTT. Protein sequence: CASSLEGRLGRELFF. The gene calls are TRBV12-3 or TRBV12-4 and TRBJ2-2; D gene uncertain. The CDR3 sequence is 15 residues long. The V gene lost 1 base and the J gene lost 9 bases, with 15 bases spanning the gap.

This clonotype has a count of ten or more. The chain is built from TRBV4-1 and TRBJ2-7; D is possibly TRBD1 (7 bases). With 1 base removed from V and 6 bases from J, the gap between germline ends came to 13 bases. From germline, CDR1 is MGHRA and CDR2 YSYEKL. The CDR3 runs 14 residues. This CDR3 is CASSQGPRGAEQYF. In nucleotides, the CDR3 is TGCGCCAGCAGCCAAGGGCCCAGGGGGGCCGAGCAGTACTTC.

Ten or more counts support this clonotype. The chain recombines TRBV9 with TRBJ1-6; D is possibly TRBD1 (5 bases). This CDR3 has 12 residues. Deletions cut 0 bases from V and 14 bases from J, with 9 bases between. Germline CDR1 and CDR2: SGDLS and YYNGEE. The CDR3 DNA reads TGTGCCAGCAGCGTAGGCGGGGGGTCCCTCCACTTT. This encodes CASSVGGGSLHF.

This clonotype was counted between two and nine times. V gene TRBV2 combines with J gene TRBJ2-2, with TRBD2 as a possible D gene (6 bases). There are 14 residues in the CDR3. The germline gives CDR1 SNHLY, CDR2 FYNNEI. Trimming shortened V by 6 bases and J by 9 bases, and 17 bases separated the two germline ends. CDR3 sequence reads: CASSPRSSARELFF. In nucleotides, the CDR3 is TGTGCCAGCAGCCCCCGGTCTAGCGCTCGGGAGCTGTTTTTT.

This clonotype has a handful of counts. The rearrangement joins TRBV7-2 to TRBJ2-1; the match to TRBD2 covers 12 bases. The CDR3 is made up of 14 amino acids. After removal of 1 base from V and 9 bases from J, the junction contained 1 base not matched to a gene. Germline values: CDR1 SGHTA, CDR2 FQGNSA. Here the CDR3 reads CASSLELAGGEQFF. CDR3 DNA sequence: TGTGCCAGCAGCTTAGAACTAGCGGGAGGTGAGCAGTTCTTC.

This clonotype turned up a few times. The CDR3 nucleotides read TGTGCCAGCTCACCACGGTCCGTAACATCGGATGAGCAGTTCTTC. Translated, it gives CASSPRSVTSDEQFF. The chain links TRBV18 to TRBJ2-1; unclear D gene. Germline loops: CDR1 KGHSH, CDR2 LQKENI. CDR3 size: 15 residues. Trimming left V 1 base short and J 8 bases short, with 15 bases between.

This clonotype was observed many times. The chain recombines TRBV12-3 or TRBV12-4 with TRBJ1-2; the D gene is possibly TRBD1 (5 bases). Trimming pared 3 bases from V and 7 bases from J, leaving 9 bases between. The CDR3 has 12 amino acids. The CDR3 loop is CASSLGGGGYTF. The DNA of the CDR3 is TGTGCCAGCAGTTTGGGCGGGGGTGGCTACACCTTC.

This clonotype has more than one count but fewer than ten. The chain recombines TRBV10-3 with TRBJ2-3, with 9 positions matching TRBD2. Germline CDR1 reads ENHRY; CDR2 reads SYGVKD. This CDR3 comprises 15 residues. V shed 10 bases and J 2 bases; nucleotides not matched to a gene: 10. The CDR3 DNA is TGTGCCACCCGAGCGGGGGGACACCCCACAGATACGCAGTATTTT. It translates to CATRAGGHPTDTQYF.